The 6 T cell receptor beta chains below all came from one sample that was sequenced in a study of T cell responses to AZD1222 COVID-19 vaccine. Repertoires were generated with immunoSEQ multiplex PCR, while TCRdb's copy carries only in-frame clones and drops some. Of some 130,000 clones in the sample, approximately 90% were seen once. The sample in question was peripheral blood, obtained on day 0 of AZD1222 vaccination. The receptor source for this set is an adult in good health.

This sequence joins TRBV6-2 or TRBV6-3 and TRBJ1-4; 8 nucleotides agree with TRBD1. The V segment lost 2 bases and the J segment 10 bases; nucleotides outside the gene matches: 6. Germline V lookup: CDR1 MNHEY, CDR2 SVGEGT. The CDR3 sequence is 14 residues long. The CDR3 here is CASSYPGQGRKLFF. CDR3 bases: TGTGCCAGCAGTTACCCCGGACAGGGCCGAAAACTGTTTTTT.

The CDR3: CASSYSEGRLYYGYTF. As DNA, the CDR3 is TGTGCCAGCAGTTACTCGGAGGGCCGACTCTACTATGGCTACACCTTC. V gene TRBV6-2 or TRBV6-3 combines with J gene TRBJ1-2; D is uncertain. Germline CDR1 and CDR2: MNHEY and SVGEGT. This CDR3 is 16 amino acids long. Trimming removed 0 bases from V and 3 bases from J, with 14 bases in between.

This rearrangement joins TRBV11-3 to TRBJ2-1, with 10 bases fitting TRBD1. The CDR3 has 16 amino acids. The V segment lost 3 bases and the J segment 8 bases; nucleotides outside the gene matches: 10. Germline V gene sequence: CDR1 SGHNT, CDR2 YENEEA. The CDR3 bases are TGTGCCAGCAGCTTCGCGACAGGGGGCGCGAGATATGAGCAGTTCTTC. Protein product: CASSFATGGARYEQFF.

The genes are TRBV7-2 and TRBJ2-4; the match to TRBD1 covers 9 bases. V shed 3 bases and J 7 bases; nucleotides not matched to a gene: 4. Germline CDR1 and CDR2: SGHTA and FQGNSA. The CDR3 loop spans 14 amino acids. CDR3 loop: CASSFGTGLNIQYF. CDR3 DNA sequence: TGTGCCAGCAGCTTCGGGACAGGGCTGAACATTCAGTACTTC.

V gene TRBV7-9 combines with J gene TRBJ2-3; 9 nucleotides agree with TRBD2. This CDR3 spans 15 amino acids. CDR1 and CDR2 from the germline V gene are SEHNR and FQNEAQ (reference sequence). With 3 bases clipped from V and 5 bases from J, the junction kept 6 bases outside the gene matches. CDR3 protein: CASSFSAGGRDTQYF. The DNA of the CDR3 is TGTGCCAGCAGCTTTTCGGCGGGAGGGAGAGATACGCAGTATTTT. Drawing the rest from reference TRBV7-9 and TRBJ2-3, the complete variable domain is DTGVSQNPRHKITKRGQNVTFRCDPISEHNRLYWYRQTLGQGPEFLTYFQNEAQLEKSRLLSDRFSAERPKGSFSTLEIQRTEQGDSAMYLCASSFSAGGRDTQYFGPGTRLTVL.

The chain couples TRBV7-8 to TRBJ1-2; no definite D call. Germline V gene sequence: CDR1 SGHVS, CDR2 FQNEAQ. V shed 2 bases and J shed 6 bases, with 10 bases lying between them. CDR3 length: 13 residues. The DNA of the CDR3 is TGTGCCAGCAGCTTAAACAGCTACAATGGCTACACCTTC. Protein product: CASSLNSYNGYTF.